This is a list of T cell receptor beta chains from one sample in a study of T cell responses to AZD1222 COVID-19 vaccine. The assay was immunoSEQ multiplex PCR, and TCRdb's table has in-frame clones only and misses some. Among approximately 130,000 clones listed, roughly nine tenths were seen once. The sequences come from peripheral blood, collected 28 days after the second AZD1222 dose. All receptors derive from an adult who received the AZD1222 COVID-19 vaccine. CDR3s include the opening cysteine and the closing phenylalanine or tryptophan. A D gene is named only where the DNA matches it firmly. Clone sizes are given selectively: once, few, many, or a class where the clone is expanded.

clone_size: -
v_call: TRBV18
d_call: -
j_call: TRBJ2-1
cdr3_nt: TGTGCCAGCTCACCCACGGGGTCGGTCGATGAGCAGTTCTTC
cdr3_aa: CASSPTGSVDEQFF

clone_size: -
v_call: TRBV27
d_call: -
j_call: TRBJ1-6
cdr3_nt: TGTGCCAGCAGTTTCGGGAATTCACCCCTCCACTTT
cdr3_aa: CASSFGNSPLHF

clone_size: -
v_call: TRBV11-2
d_call: -
j_call: TRBJ1-1
cdr3_nt: TGTGCCAGCAGCCAACCCAGTGTCACTGAAGCTTTCTTT
cdr3_aa: CASSQPSVTEAFF

clone_size: -
v_call: TRBV7-7
d_call: TRBD1
j_call: TRBJ1-3
cdr3_nt: TGTGCTAGCAGCTTATCCCACTCCGGGACAGATGGAAACACCATATATTTT
cdr3_aa: CASSLSHSGTDGNTIYF

clone_size: -
v_call: TRBV7-2
d_call: -
j_call: TRBJ1-6
cdr3_nt: TGTGCCAGCAGCTTACAGGAAGTAAAAAATTCACCCCTCCACTTT
cdr3_aa: CASSLQEVKNSPLHF

clone_size: -
v_call: TRBV20-1
d_call: -
j_call: TRBJ2-7
cdr3_nt: TGCAGTGCTACCTGGAAGTACGAGCAGTACTTC
cdr3_aa: CSATWKYEQYF

clone_size: -
v_call: TRBV18
d_call: -
j_call: TRBJ2-3
cdr3_nt: TGTGCCAGCACTTATACTACGGCAGATACGCAGTATTTT
cdr3_aa: CASTYTTADTQYF

clone_size: once
v_call: TRBV7-9
d_call: -
j_call: TRBJ1-2
cdr3_nt: TGTGCCAGCAGCTTAGCTGGAGGGGTGAATGGCTACACCTTC
cdr3_aa: CASSLAGGVNGYTF

clone_size: -
v_call: TRBV5-4
d_call: TRBD2
j_call: TRBJ2-1
cdr3_nt: TGTGCCAGCTGGTCCGCTAGCGGGGACAATGAGCAGTTCTTC
cdr3_aa: CASWSASGDNEQFF

clone_size: medium-sized
v_call: TRBV10-3
d_call: TRBD1
j_call: TRBJ1-6
cdr3_nt: TGTGCCATCAGTACGGGACAGGGGCTACTTTATAATTCACCCCTCCACTTT
cdr3_aa: CAISTGQGLLYNSPLHF

clone_size: -
v_call: TRBV5-1
d_call: -
j_call: TRBJ1-1
cdr3_nt: TGCGCCAGCAGTTGGGGGGGTTTGAACACTGAAGCTTTCTTT
cdr3_aa: CASSWGGLNTEAFF

clone_size: -
v_call: TRBV19
d_call: TRBD2
j_call: TRBJ2-3
cdr3_nt: TGTGCCAGTAGCCCTTGGGGGGGTAGCACAGATACGCAGTATTTT
cdr3_aa: CASSPWGGSTDTQYF

clone_size: -
v_call: TRBV7-6
d_call: -
j_call: TRBJ1-5
cdr3_nt: TGTGCCAGCAGCCCGAGAATTGCACAGGGAGGGTTAAATCAGCCCCAGCATTTT
cdr3_aa: CASSPRIAQGGLNQPQHF

clone_size: -
v_call: TRBV6-5
d_call: TRBD1
j_call: TRBJ1-2
cdr3_nt: TGTGCCAGCAGTTACGGGACAGGGGGTGATTATGGCTACACCTTC
cdr3_aa: CASSYGTGGDYGYTF

clone_size: -
v_call: TRBV3-1/TRBV3-2
d_call: -
j_call: TRBJ1-1
cdr3_nt: TGTGCCAGCAGCCAAGACAGGGGATTCTCCACTGAAGCTTTCTTT
cdr3_aa: CASSQDRGFSTEAFF

clone_size: -
v_call: TRBV19
d_call: TRBD1
j_call: TRBJ2-2
cdr3_nt: TGTGCCAGCTCCGGGACAGGGTTTACCGGGGAGCTGTTTTTT
cdr3_aa: CASSGTGFTGELFF

clone_size: -
v_call: TRBV12-3/TRBV12-4
d_call: -
j_call: TRBJ1-5
cdr3_nt: TGTGCCAGCAGTCTCCTGAATCAGCCCCAGCATTTT
cdr3_aa: CASSLLNQPQHF

clone_size: -
v_call: TRBV7-6
d_call: -
j_call: TRBJ2-7
cdr3_nt: TGTGCCAGCAGCTTGAAGTCTGGGGAGGCCTACGAGCAGTACTTC
cdr3_aa: CASSLKSGEAYEQYF

clone_size: -
v_call: TRBV6-6
d_call: TRBD1
j_call: TRBJ1-2
cdr3_nt: TGTGCCAGCAGCCAACCGGGACAGGGGGTATATGGCTACACCTTC
cdr3_aa: CASSQPGQGVYGYTF

clone_size: -
v_call: TRBV20-1
d_call: -
j_call: TRBJ1-2
cdr3_nt: TGCAGTGCCCCGGAAGGCTACACCTTC
cdr3_aa: CSAPEGYTF

clone_size: -
v_call: TRBV5-1
d_call: TRBD2
j_call: TRBJ2-5
cdr3_nt: TGCGCCAGCAGCTTGGGAGGGACTAGCGGGGGTTACCAAGAGACCCAGTACTTC
cdr3_aa: CASSLGGTSGGYQETQYF

clone_size: -
v_call: TRBV6-4
d_call: -
j_call: TRBJ1-2
cdr3_nt: TGTGCCAGCAGTGAAAGTGGTGGGAACGTGAGGGCCTATGGCTACACCTTC
cdr3_aa: CASSESGGNVRAYGYTF

clone_size: -
v_call: TRBV7-9
d_call: -
j_call: TRBJ1-5
cdr3_nt: TGTGCCAGCAGCTCGGCGGGGGGCTATAGCAATCAGCCCCAGCATTTT
cdr3_aa: CASSSAGGYSNQPQHF

clone_size: -
v_call: TRBV5-1
d_call: TRBD1
j_call: TRBJ1-1
cdr3_nt: TGCGCCAGCTGTAACCAGGGGGTAGGGACTGAAGCTTTCTTT
cdr3_aa: CASCNQGVGTEAFF

clone_size: -
v_call: TRBV7-3
d_call: TRBD1
j_call: TRBJ2-3
cdr3_nt: TGTGCCAGCAGCTTACAGGGGGTAGGGACAGATACGCAGTATTTT
cdr3_aa: CASSLQGVGTDTQYF

clone_size: -
v_call: TRBV3-1/TRBV3-2
d_call: -
j_call: TRBJ2-3
cdr3_nt: TGTGCCAGCAGCCTATCGTCCAGACCTGATACGCAGTATTTT
cdr3_aa: CASSLSSRPDTQYF

clone_size: -
v_call: TRBV5-8
d_call: -
j_call: TRBJ2-2
cdr3_nt: TGTGCCAGCAGCTTGATTGACGTAAGGACAGAGATGTTTTTT
cdr3_aa: CASSLIDVRTEMFF

clone_size: -
v_call: TRBV6-1
d_call: -
j_call: TRBJ2-6
cdr3_nt: TGTGCCAGCAGTGAAGGGATTTCTGGGGCCAACGTCCTGACTTTC
cdr3_aa: CASSEGISGANVLTF

clone_size: -
v_call: TRBV2
d_call: -
j_call: TRBJ1-5
cdr3_nt: TGTGCCAGCAGTGTGTCAGGGCTTAGCAATCAGCCCCAGCATTTT
cdr3_aa: CASSVSGLSNQPQHF

clone_size: -
v_call: TRBV6-5
d_call: TRBD1
j_call: TRBJ1-5
cdr3_nt: TGTGCCAGCAGACCAACAGGGGGTAGCAATCAGCCCCAGCATTTT
cdr3_aa: CASRPTGGSNQPQHF

clone_size: -
v_call: TRBV7-8
d_call: -
j_call: TRBJ1-6
cdr3_nt: TGTGCCAGCAGCCCAAAAGGGGGTATCTCACCCCTCCACTTT
cdr3_aa: CASSPKGGISPLHF

clone_size: -
v_call: TRBV18
d_call: -
j_call: TRBJ1-5
cdr3_nt: TGTGCCAGCTCACCTACAGGGACCCAGTTAAACTATCAGCCCCAGCATTTT
cdr3_aa: CASSPTGTQLNYQPQHF

clone_size: -
v_call: TRBV3-1/TRBV3-2
d_call: -
j_call: TRBJ2-7
cdr3_nt: TGTGCCAGCAGCCAAGATTTAAGGAGCGAGCAGTACTTC
cdr3_aa: CASSQDLRSEQYF

clone_size: -
v_call: TRBV11-2
d_call: -
j_call: TRBJ2-1
cdr3_nt: TGTGCCAGCAGCTCCGAGGGCAATGAGCAGTTCTTC
cdr3_aa: CASSSEGNEQFF

clone_size: -
v_call: TRBV27
d_call: -
j_call: TRBJ1-2
cdr3_nt: TGTGCCAGCAGTTTTACGGGTCCCGATGGCTACACCTTC
cdr3_aa: CASSFTGPDGYTF

clone_size: -
v_call: TRBV4-2
d_call: TRBD1
j_call: TRBJ1-2
cdr3_nt: TGTGCCAGCAGCCCAACCGACAGGGGAGGTGGCTACACCTTC
cdr3_aa: CASSPTDRGGGYTF

clone_size: -
v_call: TRBV5-6
d_call: -
j_call: TRBJ1-2
cdr3_nt: TGTGCCAGCACTTGGTCGTCGTACACAGGCCGGGGAGAGGCCACCTTC
cdr3_aa: CASTWSSYTGRGEATF

clone_size: -
v_call: TRBV12-3/TRBV12-4
d_call: -
j_call: TRBJ2-2
cdr3_nt: TGTGCCAGCAGTTTCATCAGAACCGGGGAGCTGTTTTTT
cdr3_aa: CASSFIRTGELFF